Listed below are T cell receptor beta chains from one sample, sequenced in a study of shared clonotypes between healthy human individuals. Using immunoSEQ multiplex PCR, the repertoire was profiled, and TCRdb retains in-frame clones only, with some absent. Altogether roughly 2 million clones are present, 90% to 95% being singletons, with the ten largest covering about 0.13%. The sequencing input was naive CD4+ T cells sorted from blood. The receptors come from a man between 18 and 35 years old in good health. Both conserved end residues are part of each CDR3. The D gene is left open where the match is weak. Expanded clones are given a class, and other clones once, few, many or no size at all.

d_gene | abundance | j_gene | v_gene | CDR3aa | CDR3nt
. | . | TRBJ2-5 | TRBV7-9 | CASSLFGLGGETQYF | TGTGCCAGCAGCTTATTCGGACTAGGGGGAGAGACCCAGTACTTC
TRBD2 | . | TRBJ2-3 | TRBV30 | CAWNHRGGTDTQYF | TGTGCCTGGAACCACCGGGGGGGCACAGATACGCAGTATTTT
TRBD1 | once | TRBJ2-7 | TRBV19 | CASSGGQGIGPQQYF | TGTGCCAGTAGTGGGGGACAGGGAATCGGGCCGCAGCAGTACTTC
TRBD2 | . | TRBJ2-7 | TRBV19 | CASSTSGTRGYEQYF | TGTGCCAGTAGTACCTCCGGGACTAGGGGGTACGAGCAGTACTTC
. | . | TRBJ2-2 | TRBV6-1 | CASSPQVSPGELFF | TGTGCCAGCAGTCCACAGGTGTCGCCCGGGGAGCTGTTTTTT
TRBD1 | . | TRBJ2-1 | TRBV29-1 | CSVGGTGIDEQFF | TGCAGCGTTGGCGGGACAGGGATTGATGAGCAGTTCTTC
TRBD1 | . | TRBJ2-1 | TRBV11-2 | CASSRDRGSYNEQFF | TGTGCCAGCAGCAGGGACAGGGGCTCCTACAATGAGCAGTTCTTC
. | . | TRBJ1-1 | TRBV4-2 | CASSQDGGRGKFF | TGTGCCAGCAGCCAAGATGGGGGTAGGGGGAAGTTCTTT
. | . | TRBJ2-7 | TRBV5-1 | CASSPAAAYEQYF | TGCGCCAGCAGCCCGGCGGCAGCCTACGAGCAGTACTTC
. | . | TRBJ2-1 | TRBV6-5 | CASSVDWLHYNEQFF | TGTGCCAGCAGTGTGGACTGGCTTCACTACAATGAGCAGTTCTTC
. | . | TRBJ1-3 | TRBV7-2 | CASSPNSGNTIYF | TGTGCCAGCAGCCCGAACTCTGGAAACACCATATATTTT
TRBD1 | . | TRBJ1-1 | TRBV7-9 | CASSSGDRPNTEAFF | TGTGCCAGCAGCTCAGGGGACAGGCCGAACACTGAAGCTTTCTTT
. | . | TRBJ2-5 | TRBV7-7 | CASSFQEGQQETQYF | TGTGCTAGCAGCTTTCAAGAAGGGCAGCAAGAGACCCAGTACTTC
. | . | TRBJ1-4 | TRBV18 | CASSLPNRVNEKLFF | TGTGCCAGCTCACTACCCAACAGGGTTAATGAAAAACTGTTTTTT
. | once | TRBJ2-7 | TRBV23-1 | CASSPAWDSYEQYF | TGCGCCAGCAGTCCAGCCTGGGACTCCTACGAGCAGTACTTC
TRBD2 | once | TRBJ2-1 | TRBV11-2 | CASSSGLAISEQFF | TGTGCCAGCAGCTCGGGACTAGCCATAAGTGAGCAGTTCTTC
TRBD1 | . | TRBJ1-5 | TRBV28 | CASSLADRGNQPQHF | TGTGCCAGCAGTTTAGCCGACAGGGGAAATCAGCCCCAGCATTTT
TRBD2 | . | TRBJ2-2 | TRBV9 | CASSVGSGSRSGELFF | TGTGCCAGCAGCGTAGGCAGCGGGAGTCGATCCGGGGAGCTGTTTTTT
TRBD1 | . | TRBJ1-2 | TRBV28 | CASSLNRGQALVGYTF | TGTGCCAGCAGTTTAAATCGGGGACAGGCCCTTGTAGGCTACACCTTC
TRBD1 | . | TRBJ1-2 | TRBV6-5 | CASSNRDSHGYTF | TGTGCCAGCAGTAACCGGGACAGCCATGGCTACACCTTC
TRBD1 | . | TRBJ2-2 | TRBV6-1 | CASSDVGGVTGELFF | TGTGCCAGCAGTGACGTAGGGGGCGTCACCGGGGAGCTGTTTTTT
. | . | TRBJ1-5 | TRBV4-1 | CASSQLGAGQPQHF | TGCGCCAGCAGCCAATTGGGGGCCGGCCAGCCCCAGCATTTT
TRBD2 | . | TRBJ2-5 | TRBV27 | CASSRGGTQETQYF | TGTGCCAGCAGTCGCGGGGGGACCCAAGAGACCCAGTACTTC
TRBD2 | . | TRBJ2-1 | TRBV30 | CAWSSPAGGGKFF | TGTGCCTGGAGTTCCCCAGCGGGGGGTGGGAAGTTCTTC
. | . | TRBJ1-1 | TRBV5-4 | CASSRTDSKAFF | TGTGCCAGCAGCAGAACGGACAGTAAAGCTTTCTTT
. | . | TRBJ1-4 | TRBV10-1 | CASGSSGQQREKLFF | TGCGCCAGCGGAAGTTCGGGGCAGCAGCGTGAAAAACTGTTTTTT
TRBD1 | . | TRBJ2-2 | TRBV6-6 | CASSLTGGLTGELFF | TGTGCCAGCAGCCTGACAGGGGGTCTGACCGGGGAGCTGTTTTTT
TRBD2 | . | TRBJ2-3 | TRBV6-5 | CASRGTSGSFAQYF | TGTGCCAGCAGGGGGACTAGCGGGAGCTTTGCGCAGTATTTT
TRBD1 | . | TRBJ1-1 | TRBV19 | CASSTGGGTEAFF | TGTGCCAGTAGTACAGGGGGAGGCACTGAAGCTTTCTTT
. | . | TRBJ2-7 | TRBV5-1 | CASSLVATPSYEQYF | TGCGCCAGCAGCTTGGTGGCAACACCATCCTACGAGCAGTACTTC
. | . | TRBJ1-5 | TRBV6-5 | CASREGFNQPQHF | TGTGCCAGCAGGGAGGGATTCAATCAGCCCCAGCATTTT